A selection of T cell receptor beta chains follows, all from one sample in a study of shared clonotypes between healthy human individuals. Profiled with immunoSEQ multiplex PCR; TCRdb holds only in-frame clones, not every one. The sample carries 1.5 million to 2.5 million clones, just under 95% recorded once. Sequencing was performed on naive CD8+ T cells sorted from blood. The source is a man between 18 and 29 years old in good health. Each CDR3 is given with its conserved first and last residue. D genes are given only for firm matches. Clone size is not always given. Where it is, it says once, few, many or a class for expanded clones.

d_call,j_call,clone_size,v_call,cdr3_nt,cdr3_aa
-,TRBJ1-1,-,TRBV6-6,TGTGCCAGCAGGAAACCCAGCGGGGGGAAAAACACTGAAGCTTTCTTT,CASRKPSGGKNTEAFF
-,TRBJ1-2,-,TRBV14,TGTGCCAGCAGCCCCGACAGTATCTATGGCTACACCTTC,CASSPDSIYGYTF
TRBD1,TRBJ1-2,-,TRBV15,TGTGCCACCAGCAGAGATCGGACAGGGGTTAATGGCTACACCTTC,CATSRDRTGVNGYTF
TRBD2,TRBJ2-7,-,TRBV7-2,TGTGCCAGCAGCTTAGCGGGACTAGTCTCCGAGCAGTACTTC,CASSLAGLVSEQYF
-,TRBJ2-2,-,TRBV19,TGTGCCAGTAGTATAAGGAGAGTTTCTAACACCGGGGAGCTGTTTTTT,CASSIRRVSNTGELFF
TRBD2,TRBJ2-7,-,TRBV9,TGTGCCAGCAGCGTAGGCGGGGGAGTGGTCGAGCAGTACTTC,CASSVGGGVVEQYF
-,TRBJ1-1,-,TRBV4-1,TGCGCCAGCAGCCAAGATAGAATATCGGGGTTGGAAGCTTTCTTT,CASSQDRISGLEAFF
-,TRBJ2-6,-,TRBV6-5,TGTGCCAGCAGTTACTTCTTCTCTGGGGCCAACGTCCTGACTTTC,CASSYFFSGANVLTF
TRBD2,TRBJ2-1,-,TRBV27,TGTGCCAGCAGTGCGACCGGAGCGGGAGCCCGCAATGAGCAGTTCTTC,CASSATGAGARNEQFF
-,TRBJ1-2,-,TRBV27,TGTGCCAGCAGTTCGGGACACACCTATGGCTACACCTTC,CASSSGHTYGYTF
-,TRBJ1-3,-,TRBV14,TGTGCCAGCAGCCAAGATCTCGCGGTCTCTGGAAACACCATATATTTT,CASSQDLAVSGNTIYF
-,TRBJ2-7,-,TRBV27,TGTGCCAGCAGTTCGCCCGGGGAGTCCTACGAGCAGTACTTC,CASSSPGESYEQYF
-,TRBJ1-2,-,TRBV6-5,TGTGCCAGCAGCCCACCGAGGGGACCGGATGGCTACACCTTC,CASSPPRGPDGYTF
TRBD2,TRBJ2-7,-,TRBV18,TGTGCCAGCTCACCTGGGCTAGCGGGAGGAACTGGGCCCTACGAGCAGTACTTC,CASSPGLAGGTGPYEQYF
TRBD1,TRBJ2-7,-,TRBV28,TGTGCCAGCAGTTCCATGGGGACAGGCTACGAGCAGTACTTC,CASSSMGTGYEQYF
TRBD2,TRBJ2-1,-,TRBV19,TGTGCCAGTAGTATCGGTATGGAACTAGCGGTTGAGCAGTTCTTC,CASSIGMELAVEQFF
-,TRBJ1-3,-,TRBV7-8,TGTGCCAGCAGCTTAGCCCCAGAGGGATTTGGAAACACCATATATTTT,CASSLAPEGFGNTIYF
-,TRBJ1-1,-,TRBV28,TGTGCCAGCAGTATTCAGGGGTGGGACACTGAAGCTTTCTTT,CASSIQGWDTEAFF
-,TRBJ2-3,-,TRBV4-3,TGCGCCAGCAGGCCCTCCGGGAACACAGATACGCAGTATTTT,CASRPSGNTDTQYF
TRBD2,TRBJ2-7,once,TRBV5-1,TGCGCCAGCAGCTTGCTGCTAGCGGGAGATGAGCAGTACTTC,CASSLLLAGDEQYF
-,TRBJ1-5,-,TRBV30,TGTGCCTGGAGTGATGAGGTCCAGGGGTTGAATCAGCCCCAGCATTTT,CAWSDEVQGLNQPQHF
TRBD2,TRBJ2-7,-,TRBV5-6,TGTGCCAGCAGCCGGGGACTAGCGGGTTCCTACGAGCAGTACTTC,CASSRGLAGSYEQYF
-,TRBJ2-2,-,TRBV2,TGTGCCAGCAGTGAAGATCCAGGGTCTCTGAACACCGGGGAGCTGTTTTTT,CASSEDPGSLNTGELFF
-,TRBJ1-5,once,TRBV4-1,TGCGCCAGCAGCCAGGGGAAGGGAGGCAATCAGCCCCAGCATTTT,CASSQGKGGNQPQHF
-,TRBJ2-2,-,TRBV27,TGTGCCAGCAGCCTCCTAGGCGGGGAGCTGTTTTTT,CASSLLGGELFF
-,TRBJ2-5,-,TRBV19,TGTGCCAGTAGTATAGATCCGGGGGAGACCCAGTACTTC,CASSIDPGETQYF
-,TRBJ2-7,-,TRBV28,TGTGCCAGCAAGGCAGGGTCCCCTTACTACGAGCAGTACTTC,CASKAGSPYYEQYF
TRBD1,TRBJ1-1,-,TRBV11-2,TGTGCCAGCAGCCCCGGGACAGGGGGCTTCACTGAAGCTTTCTTT,CASSPGTGGFTEAFF
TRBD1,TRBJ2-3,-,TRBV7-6,TGTGCCAGCAGCCAAGGACAGGGTAGCACAGATACGCAGTATTTT,CASSQGQGSTDTQYF
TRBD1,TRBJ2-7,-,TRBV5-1,TGCGCCAGCAGCTTGGCAAGGGGACAGGCCACCTACGAGCAGTACTTC,CASSLARGQATYEQYF
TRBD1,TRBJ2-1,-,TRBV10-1,TGCGCCAGCAGTGAGTTAGGCAGGGGGCTGGTTGGTGAGCAGTTCTTC,CASSELGRGLVGEQFF
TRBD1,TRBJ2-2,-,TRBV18,TGTGCCAGCTCACCAAACAGTCCGGGACAGGGGGCCGCCGGGGAGCTGTTTTTT,CASSPNSPGQGAAGELFF
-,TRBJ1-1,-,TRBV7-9,TGTGCCAGCAGAGAAGGGGCGGCTGAAGCTTTCTTT,CASREGAAEAFF